These T cell receptor beta chains were read from a single sample in a study of vaccination and CD4 T cells after COVID-19. TCRdb fed the PCR reads into MiXCR, producing one record per CDR3 protein. The repertoire has roughly 15,000 distinct CDR3 sequences, 52% of them found once; the top ten carry around 7.7%. These receptors' antigens are unknown. The sequenced material came from CD4+ T cells from blood, cultured in vitro. All receptors come from a human donor who had recovered from COVID-19. Both conserved end residues are part of each CDR3. D genes are given only for firm matches. Clone size is stated in some rows and not others, as once, few, many or a class when expanded.

V gene,D gene,clone size,J gene,CDR3 protein,CDR3 DNA
TRBV20-1,TRBD2,.,TRBJ2-5,CSAHGLAGNQETQYF,TGCAGTGCTCACGGACTAGCGGGAAACCAAGAGACCCAGTACTTC
TRBV12-3/TRBV12-4,.,.,TRBJ2-3,CATRDKFTDTQYF,TGTGCCACCCGGGACAAATTCACAGATACGCAGTATTTT
TRBV12-3/TRBV12-4,.,few,TRBJ1-1,CASSLAGDTEAFF,TGTGCCAGCAGTTTAGCCGGAGACACTGAAGCTTTCTTT
TRBV10-3,.,few,TRBJ1-1,CAIRTLRGGGGGGTEAFF,TGTGCCATCAGGACCCTCCGAGGTGGGGGGGGAGGCGGCACTGAAGCTTTCTTT
TRBV11-3,.,few,TRBJ2-2,CASSSRPNTGELFF,TGTGCCAGCAGCTCCCGCCCGAACACCGGGGAGCTGTTTTTT
TRBV20-1,TRBD2,.,TRBJ2-3,CSARGTSHTIRDTQYF,TGCAGTGCAAGAGGGACTAGCCACACGATACGAGATACGCAGTATTTT
TRBV20-1,.,.,TRBJ1-5,CSAGGLQYQPQHF,TGCAGTGCCGGGGGGCTGCAATATCAGCCCCAGCATTTT
TRBV2,.,.,TRBJ2-7,CASSARTTTYEQYF,TGTGCCAGCAGCGCCAGGACAACCACCTACGAGCAGTACTTC
TRBV24-1,TRBD2,medium-sized,TRBJ2-2,CATSLSGSRNGELFF,TGTGCCACCAGCCTTAGCGGGAGTAGGAACGGGGAGCTGTTTTTT
TRBV4-3,.,.,TRBJ1-1,CASSQMGGALMNTEAFF,TGCGCCAGCAGCCAAATGGGCGGCGCGCTGATGAACACTGAAGCTTTCTTT
TRBV11-2,.,once,TRBJ2-7,CASSSFYEQYF,TGTGCCAGCAGCTCCTTCTACGAGCAGTACTTC
TRBV20-1,.,.,TRBJ1-1,CSARPQGESEAFF,TGCAGTGCTAGACCTCAGGGTGAATCTGAAGCTTTCTTT
TRBV4-1,.,.,TRBJ2-7,CASSQGFVGGRPPSYEQYF,TGCGCCAGCAGCCAGGGATTCGTCGGGGGGCGACCACCGTCCTACGAGCAGTACTTC
TRBV9,.,.,TRBJ1-2,CASSVPGREYGYTF,TGTGCCAGCAGCGTACCAGGCAGGGAGTATGGCTACACCTTC
TRBV6-5,TRBD1,large,TRBJ1-2,CASSSGTGSLSGYTF,TGTGCCAGCAGTTCCGGGACAGGGTCCTTGTCGGGCTACACCTTC
TRBV2,.,few,TRBJ2-3,CASSEGSGSTDTQYF,TGTGCCAGCAGTGAAGGTAGTGGAAGCACAGATACGCAGTATTTT
TRBV10-1,.,.,TRBJ1-1,CASSVNRDTEAFF,TGCGCCAGCAGTGTAAATCGGGACACTGAAGCTTTCTTT
TRBV6-1,.,.,TRBJ1-2,CASSHDGAYGYTF,TGTGCCAGCAGCCACGACGGGGCCTATGGCTACACCTTC
TRBV30,TRBD1,once,TRBJ1-5,CAWSVVAGGAQPQHF,TGTGCCTGGAGTGTAGTCGCAGGGGGCGCACAGCCCCAGCATTTT
TRBV24-1,.,.,TRBJ1-2,CATSDLVGNGYTF,TGTGCCACCAGTGATTTGGTGGGGAATGGCTACACCTTC